This T cell receptor (beta chain) was captured in a study of T-cell reconstitution after alpha-beta-depleted transplantation in children. Preparing the TCRbeta library involved the use of unique molecular identifiers. TCRdb recomputed calls from the PCR reads with MiXCR, one row per CDR3 protein. The table includes 490,000 or so distinct CDR3 sequences, around 12% detected once. Germline V gene data show CDR1 as SNHLY and CDR2 as FYNNEI. This CDR3 contains 14 residues. With 5 bases removed from V and 1 base from J, the gap between germline ends came to 8 bases. The chain couples TRBV2 to TRBJ2-2; D is perhaps TRBD1 (5 bases). The sequences come from PBMCs from the stem cell graft donor, collected from the stem cell graft. The clonotype originates from a human donor who donated a stem cell graft to a child with combined immunodeficiency. The CDR3 region has the DNA TGTGCCAGCAGTATAGACAGGAACACCGGGGAGCTGTTTTTT. This sequence encodes CASSIDRNTGELFF.